This TCR beta chain was sequenced for a study of shared clonotypes between healthy human individuals. Findings and caveats of the study: Represented genetic and exposure-history diversity was restricted by having few donors.

TCRdb keeps only in-frame clones here, not all; method: immunoSEQ multiplex PCR. The table lists over a million clones, approximately 98% of them singletons. The CDR3 length is 14 residues. Germline-derived CDR1 and CDR2 are SGHRS and YFSETQ. V lost 4 bases to trimming and J lost 4 bases, with 15 bases between them. Of note for this clone: The antigen is not known.

V usage is TRBV5-1 and J usage is TRBJ2-7; D ambiguous. This TCR derives from a young man in good health. The sample comprised naive CD4+ T cells sorted from blood. As to subset: CD45RA+ positively selected. The CDR3 loop is CASSPGAVPYEQYF. CDR3 nucleotide sequence: TGCGCCAGCAGCCCGGGTGCGGTTCCATACGAGCAGTACTTC. Combining the CDR3 with reference TRBV5-1 and TRBJ2-7 gives the whole variable domain KAGVTQTPRYLIKTRGQQVTLSCSPISGHRSVSWYQQTPGQGLQFLFEYFSETQRNKGNFPGRFSGRQFSNSRSEMNVSTLELGDSALYLCASSPGAVPYEQYFGPGTRLTVT.